This entry describes one T cell receptor beta chain. What it binds is unknown. The data were obtained in a study of CD8 T cells in ankylosing spondylitis. Overall study results and limits: Disease-linked clones bore a CD8+ phenotype and were relatively rare in peripheral blood. Reportedly, matched ankylosing spondylitis synovial fluid was significantly enriched for disease-linked clones. Some of these motif variants have turned up before, in reports on reactive arthritis synovial fluid and blood. Several highly homologous variants formed a TCR beta motif that appeared characteristic of ankylosing spondylitis blood.

As the method for making TCR beta libraries, quantitative 5'-RACE with molecular barcodes was used. TCRdb analysed the 5' RACE reads with MiXCR anew, one entry per CDR3 protein. The sample shows about 420,000 distinct CDR3 sequences, 20% to 25% of them seen only once. Germline lookup yields CDR1 DFQATT and CDR2 SNEGSKA (reference sequence). CDR3 size: 13 residues. V was trimmed by 1 base and J by 0 bases, leaving 5 bases between them. This TCR was recovered from a male donor with ankylosing spondylitis. The sample comprised blood, either unsorted or a sorted T cell fraction (not recorded which). The gene calls are TRBV20-1 and TRBJ2-3, with D hard to call. CDR3 in DNA: TGCAGTGCTAGAGTTCGGAGCACAGATACGCAGTATTTT. This sequence encodes CSARVRSTDTQYF.